This T cell receptor (beta chain) was captured in a study of CD8 T cells in Susac syndrome. Germline-derived CDR1 and CDR2 are MNHEY and SVGEGT. Trimming cost V 0 bases and J 2 bases, with 15 bases left between them. The CDR3 sequence is 17 residues long. Details on this clonotype: Its antigen remains unknown.

Controls were healthy donors (matched for age and sex). Study-level results: Regarding the TCR sequencing and HLA analysis, the study admitted that a relatively small number of individuals were involved.

Random hexamers were used to reverse transcribe roughly 0.5 to 1 ug of RNA. immunoSEQ multiplex PCR amplified TCR beta CDR3 across 54 Vbeta, 13 Jbeta. MiXCR, run by TCRdb on the immunoSEQ multiplex PCR reads, gives a single entry per CDR3 protein. The table shows 100,000 or so distinct CDR3 sequences, with around nine tenths occurring only once. What was sequenced was CD4+ T cells from PBMCs. The source is a human donor in good health. This chain uses TRBV6-2 or TRBV6-3 with TRBJ2-3, with D unclear. For the CDR3, the DNA is TGTGCCAGCAGTTACTCCCCCCCTAGGAGATCCACAGATACGCAGTATTTT. Translating it yields CASSYSPPRRSTDTQYF.